Presented here are 14 T cell receptor beta chains from one specimen sequenced in a study of human T cells and chemical hapten exposure. The time point here: patch test 2, 6 weeks after DPC sensitization. Treatment defined: therapeutic diphenylcyclopropenone sensitization with weekly scalp DPC. TCRdb re-called the RACE reads through MiXCR, storing one row per CDR3 protein. The sample has about 140,000 distinct CDR3 sequences; 10% to 15% are singletons. The sequenced sample was whole blood, obtained in connection with sensitization to the hapten diphenylcyclopropenone (DPC). The source of these receptors is a woman aged 50 to 60 with alopecia areata. Some clones in this sample may be carry-over from other donors' samples.

This clonotype has ten or more counts. The chain carries TRBV19 and TRBJ2-3; 10 bases agree with TRBD2. J gave up 3 bases and V 10 bases, and 4 bases lay outside the gene matches. This CDR3 spans 13 amino acids. CDR1 and CDR2 (germline): LNHDA, SQIVND (reference sequence). This chain's CDR3 is CAISSGSTDTQYF. The CDR3 region has the DNA TGTGCCATTTCTAGCGGGAGTACAGATACGCAGTATTTT.

This clonotype was detected ten times or more. This chain uses TRBV5-1 with TRBJ2-1, with 10 bases that match TRBD1. The CDR3 runs to 15 residues. CDR1 and CDR2 (germline): SGHRS, YFSETQ. With 5 bases clipped from V and 7 bases from J, the junction kept 9 bases outside the gene matches. The CDR3: CASRAWTGGGNEQFF. The DNA of the CDR3 is TGCGCCAGCAGGGCTTGGACAGGGGGTGGAAATGAGCAGTTCTTC.

This chain joins TRBV14 and TRBJ2-3; 9 bases fit TRBD2. CDR3 length equals 16 residues. V dropped 4 bases and J dropped 0; count of bases not matched to a gene: 5. Germline V gives CDR1 SGHDN, CDR2 FVKESK. As DNA, the CDR3 is TGTGCCAGCAGCCTTGGACTAGCGTATAGCACAGATACGCAGTATTTT. Translation: CASSLGLAYSTDTQYF.

The gene calls are TRBV12-3 or TRBV12-4 and TRBJ2-5; TRBD1 matches at 8 bases. The junction had 3 bases not matched to a gene; V was cut back by 4 bases and J by 5 bases. CDR3 length: 13 residues. The CDR3 DNA is TGTGCCAGCAGTTGGGGACAGGCCGAGACCCAGTACTTC. Residues: CASSWGQAETQYF.

The genes are TRBV25-1 and TRBJ1-2; unclear D gene. The CDR3 is 12 residues long. V dropped 6 bases and J dropped 2 bases, with 7 bases sitting between them. Looked up from germline, CDR1 is MGHDK and CDR2 is SYGVNS. CDR3: CASRRTNYGYTF. CDR3 DNA sequence: TGTGCCAGCAGGCGCACCAACTATGGCTACACCTTC.

By sample share, this clonotype is medium-sized (0.01 to 0.1%). The chain recombines TRBV11-2 with TRBJ1-1; unclear D gene. The CDR3 has 12 residues. Germline V gene data show CDR1 as SGHAT and CDR2 as FQNNGV. Trimming cost V 5 bases and J 8 bases, with 12 bases left between them. The CDR3 spells CASSRTVVEAFF. The CDR3 DNA reads TGTGCCAGCAGCAGGACGGTGGTAGAAGCTTTCTTT.

In the case of this clonotype: A much larger clone is a single base away; this may be a read error. J is TRBJ2-5 and V is TRBV7-9; no firm D call. The germline gives CDR1 SEHNR, CDR2 FQNEAQ (reference sequence). The CDR3 length is 16 residues. V lost 1 base and J 2 bases, leaving 14 bases between the germline ends. The CDR3 bases are TGTGCCAGCAGCTTAGGCGGCGTGAGTAATCAAGAGACCCAGTACTTC. It encodes CASSLGGVSNQETQYF.

The chain has TRBV20-1 and TRBJ2-7; 7 nucleotides match TRBD1. J was trimmed by 2 bases and V by 0 bases; bases with no gene match: 7. CDR3 length: 15 residues. The germline V gene has CDR1 DFQATT and CDR2 SNEGSKA (reference sequence). The CDR3 loop is CSARDYGDRAYEQYF. In nucleotides, the CDR3 is TGCAGTGCTAGAGATTATGGTGACAGGGCCTACGAGCAGTACTTC.

The rearrangement links TRBV7-3 to TRBJ2-5; D might be TRBD1 (6 bases). The CDR3 is made up of 13 amino acids. Trimming left V 5 bases short and J 3 bases short, with 10 bases between. From germline, CDR1 is SGHTA and CDR2 FQGTGA. For the CDR3, the DNA is TGTGCCAGCAGCACAGGGCCCAAAGAGACCCAGTACTTC. Protein: CASSTGPKETQYF.

The chain combines TRBV11-3 with TRBJ1-1, with 8 bases that match TRBD1. The CDR3 length is 13 residues. Germline lookup yields CDR1 SGHNT and CDR2 YENEEA. The V gene end was trimmed by 4 bases and the J gene end by 6 bases; junction bases not matched to a gene: 4. CDR3 DNA sequence: TGTGCCAGCAGCTCGACAGGGGTGGCTGAAGCTTTCTTT. This encodes CASSSTGVAEAFF.

This chain links TRBV20-1 with TRBJ2-7, with D uncertain. The ends were cut back, 5 bases at V and 8 bases at J, with 13 bases in the middle. Germline V CDR1 and CDR2: DFQATT, SNEGSKA (reference sequence). This CDR3 is 11 amino acids long. This CDR3 reads CSARPLFQQYF. Here the CDR3 DNA reads TGCAGTGCTCGACCCCTCTTCCAGCAGTACTTC.

This clonotype was recorded a few times. The rearrangement joins TRBV20-1 to TRBJ2-6; unclear D gene. Deletions cut 4 bases from V and 0 bases from J, with 10 bases between. CDR1 is DFQATT, CDR2 SNEGSKA, per germline (reference sequence). This CDR3 spans 15 amino acids. CDR3 sequence reads: CSAKLPSSGANVLTF. The CDR3, as DNA: TGCAGTGCTAAACTCCCGAGCTCTGGGGCCAACGTCCTGACTTTC.

Concerning this clonotype: No conserved phenylalanine or tryptophan is present at the end of the CDR3, so a read error is the likely explanation. The V call is TRBV7-9, the J call TRBJ2-1, with D unresolved. V lost 3 bases, J lost 8 bases, and 11 bases lay in between. The CDR3 contains 13 residues. Germline lookup yields CDR1 SEHNR and CDR2 FQNEAQ (reference sequence). The CDR3 is CASSLSLVHEQFL. The CDR3 bases are TGTGCCAGCAGCTTGAGCCTCGTCCATGAGCAGTTCTTA.

The chain employs TRBV28 and TRBJ2-5; TRBD2 matches 14 bases. The ends lost 2 bases at V and 4 bases at J; junction bases unmatched: 3. The CDR3 spans 16 residues. The germline V gene has CDR1 MDHEN and CDR2 SYDVKM. The CDR3: CASSLAGTSGRETQYF. The CDR3, as DNA: TGTGCCAGCAGTTTAGCCGGGACTAGCGGGAGAGAGACCCAGTACTTC.